One sample yielded the 20 T cell receptor beta chains listed below, sequenced in a study of blood T cells in healthy people across ages. Primers used in a second PCR of about 6 to 11 cycles were a sample-barcoded 5' primer and a J-beta primer mix. TCRdb redid the calling of the 5' RACE reads with MiXCR, one entry per CDR3 protein. This sample has about 800,000 distinct CDR3 sequences, with around 25% found just once. A further study also used this sample, focusing on T cells of mothers and their children.

Sequenced material: blood. Every receptor here comes from a boy younger than 18 in good health.

V usage is TRBV14 and J usage is TRBJ2-2; D is perhaps TRBD1 (6 bases). In germline, CDR1 is SGHDN, CDR2 FVKESK. The CDR3 totals 15 residues. V shed 4 bases and J shed 4 bases, with 13 bases lying between them. CDR3 residues: CASSRVQGRTGELFF. CDR3 DNA sequence: TGTGCCAGCAGCCGAGTGCAGGGGCGCACCGGGGAGCTGTTTTTT.

The chain combines TRBV12-3 or TRBV12-4 with TRBJ2-5; 12 positions match TRBD2. The CDR3 is 17 residues long. V dropped 6 bases and J dropped 2; count of bases not matched to a gene: 10. CDR3 residues: CASSRRRTSGVQETQYF. The CDR3 nucleotides read TGTGCCAGCAGCCGCCGTAGGACTAGCGGGGTACAAGAGACCCAGTACTTC.

This clonotype was counted between two and nine times. The rearrangement links TRBV12-5 to TRBJ2-7, with 7 bases matching TRBD1. Trimming removed 8 bases from V and 5 bases from J; junction bases left unmatched: 18. Germline-derived CDR1 and CDR2 are LGHNT and FRNRAP. The CDR3 runs to 16 residues. The CDR3 loop is CASQKTGPMLDHEQYF. The CDR3 DNA is TGTGCTAGTCAAAAGACAGGGCCCATGCTAGATCACGAGCAGTACTTC.

This chain links TRBV20-1 with TRBJ2-7; D is perhaps TRBD1 or TRBD2 (5 bases each). TRBJ2-5 explains the end of the DNA better; the J call may be wrong. CDR3 size: 11 residues. Germline V CDR1 and CDR2: DFQATT, SNEGSKA (reference sequence). In DNA, the CDR3 is TGCAGTGTAACGAGGGGCGAGACCCAGTACTTC. Protein product: CSVTRGETQYF.

The chain links TRBV20-1 to TRBJ1-1; TRBD1 agrees at 7 bases. CDR1 DFQATT and CDR2 SNEGSKA come from the germline V gene (reference sequence). V lost 6 bases to trimming and J lost 9 bases; unmatched junction nucleotides: 7. The CDR3 has 11 residues. The CDR3 here is CSAHQGQKAFF. The CDR3 DNA reads TGCAGTGCCCATCAGGGACAGAAAGCTTTCTTT.

The chain employs TRBV20-1 and TRBJ2-5; 12 bases line up with TRBD2. V lost 6 bases to trimming and J lost 5 bases; unmatched junction nucleotides: 7. The germline V gene has CDR1 DFQATT and CDR2 SNEGSKA (reference sequence). The CDR3 is 14 residues long. The CDR3 nucleotides are TGCAGTGCCCAGCCGCTAGCGGGAGGGGAGACCCAGTACTTC. It translates to CSAQPLAGGETQYF.

This chain links TRBV20-1 with TRBJ2-1; D might be TRBD2 (5 bases). The V end lost 6 bases, the J end lost 7 bases, and 16 bases lay between the germline ends. CDR1 and CDR2 from the germline V gene are DFQATT and SNEGSKA (reference sequence). This CDR3 contains 13 residues. The DNA of the CDR3 is TGCAGTGCCTCCCCGGGATCTGGAAATGAGCAGTTCTTC. Translated: CSASPGSGNEQFF.

This clonotype was counted only a few times. The rearrangement joins TRBV12-3 or TRBV12-4 to TRBJ2-7; D unresolved. With the DNA end fitting TRBJ2-5 better, the J assignment may be wrong. CDR3 length equals 14 residues. As DNA, the CDR3 is TGTGCCAGCAGTTTAGGCAGAATAGACGCGACCCAGTACTTC. It yields the protein CASSLGRIDATQYF.

A few counts support this clonotype. The rearrangement uses TRBV7-8 and TRBJ2-5; D might be TRBD2 (6 bases). The J call may be incorrect, as the DNA end agrees better with TRBJ2-1. CDR3 length equals 15 residues. Per the germline V gene, CDR1 is SGHVS and CDR2 is FQNEAQ. CDR3 nucleotides: TGTGCCAGCAGCTTAGGACTAGGGGAGTACAATGAGCAGTTCTTC. This sequence encodes CASSLGLGEYNEQFF.

This rearrangement joins TRBV5-1 to TRBJ1-3, with D possibly matching TRBD1 (5 bases). There are 17 residues in the CDR3. The germline CDR1 and CDR2 sequences are SGHRS and YFSETQ. Trimming stripped 4 bases from V and 2 bases from J, with 19 bases between. The CDR3 is CASSDTTGIGAGNTIYF. Here the CDR3 DNA reads TGCGCCAGCAGCGATACTACAGGCATCGGGGCTGGAAACACCATATATTTT.

About this clonotype: The CDR3 ends on some other residue instead of the conserved phenylalanine or tryptophan, so this is likely a read error. The chain has TRBV29-1 and TRBJ1-2, with 8 nucleotides matching TRBD1. Germline loops: CDR1 SQVTM, CDR2 ANQGSEA. Trimming removed 4 bases from V and 2 bases from J; junction bases left unmatched: 6. CDR3 length: 14 residues. DNA of the CDR3: TGCAGCGTTGGGGGGGGACAGGTAAACTATGGCTACACCTTA. This codes for CSVGGGQVNYGYTL.

The rearrangement links TRBV7-6 to TRBJ2-3, with D possibly being TRBD2 (5 bases). CDR1 SGHVS and CDR2 FNYEAQ come from the germline V gene. Deletions cut 5 bases from V and 5 bases from J, with 11 bases between. The CDR3 extends over 13 amino acids. This chain's CDR3 is CASSPSQKDTQYF. CDR3 nucleotide sequence: TGTGCCAGCAGCCCTAGCCAAAAAGATACGCAGTATTTT. Looking up the rest from reference TRBV7-6 and TRBJ2-3 gives the full variable domain: GAGVSQSPRYKVTKRGQDVALRCDPISGHVSLYWYRQALGQGPEFLTYFNYEAQQDKSGLPNDRFSAERPEGSISTLTIQRTEQRDSAMYRCASSPSQKDTQYFGPGTRLTVL.

The chain couples TRBV9 to TRBJ2-1, with 9 positions matching TRBD2. The V gene end was trimmed by 4 bases and the J gene end by 10 bases; junction bases not matched to a gene: 9. This CDR3 spans 14 amino acids. Germline assignment: CDR1 SGDLS and CDR2 YYNGEE. The CDR3 DNA reads as TGTGCCAGCAGCAACAGAGGGCTAGCGGGGGAGCAGTTCTTC. It translates to CASSNRGLAGEQFF.

This chain links TRBV12-3 or TRBV12-4 with TRBJ2-7; 7 bases map to TRBD2. The CDR3 totals 14 residues. V gave up 5 bases and J gave up 3 bases; unmatched junction bases: 7. CDR3 in amino acids: CASSGGLLGYEQYF. CDR3 nucleotide sequence: TGTGCCAGCAGTGGGGGACTACTAGGCTACGAGCAGTACTTC.

The table lists this clonotype with a count of one. The chain carries TRBV6-2 or TRBV6-3 and TRBJ1-2; D is unclear. V was clipped by 7 bases and J by 10 bases, with 19 bases between them. CDR1 and CDR2 from the germline V gene are MNHEY and SVGEGT. This CDR3 is 13 amino acids long. This CDR3 is CASNRYHGDAYTF. The CDR3 region has the DNA TGTGCCAGCAACCGGTACCACGGGGATGCCTACACCTTC.

The V and J genes are TRBV7-9 and TRBJ1-2, with D hard to call. The V end was cut by 5 bases, the J end by 2 bases, with 15 bases between. The germline V gene has CDR1 SEHNR and CDR2 FQNEAQ (reference sequence). This CDR3 comprises 15 residues. Here the CDR3 reads CASSPIGLGNYGYTF. The DNA for the CDR3 is TGTGCCAGCAGCCCCATAGGGCTGGGAAACTATGGCTACACCTTC.

The rearrangement joins TRBV7-9 to TRBJ2-7; 10 bases agree with TRBD2. Germline trimming cut 3 bases from V and 4 bases from J; bases unmatched to any gene: 3. CDR1 is SEHNR, CDR2 FQNEAQ, per germline (reference sequence). The CDR3 contains 14 residues. CDR3 sequence (DNA): TGTGCCAGCAGCTTTAGCGGGGGGCGGTACGAGCAGTACTTC. Amino acids: CASSFSGGRYEQYF.

V and J are TRBV7-8 and TRBJ1-1; tentative D call: TRBD1 (5 bases). Germline V gene sequence: CDR1 SGHVS, CDR2 FQNEAQ. CDR3 length equals 13 residues. Trimming took off 10 bases at V and 1 base at J, with 13 bases between the two ends. CDR3 nucleotides: TGTGCCACCGGTGGTCAGGGGAACACTGAAGCTTTCTTT. Amino acid sequence: CATGGQGNTEAFF.

In its sample, this clonotype was seen a few times. V usage is TRBV6-1 and J usage is TRBJ1-4; 11 positions agree with TRBD1. CDR3 length: 16 amino acids. In germline, CDR1 is MNHNS, CDR2 SASEGT. The junction had 9 bases not matched to a gene; V was cut back by 6 bases and J by 6 bases. CDR3 amino acids: CASRSGTGGRDEKLFF. For the CDR3, the DNA is TGTGCCAGCAGATCCGGGACAGGGGGAAGGGATGAAAAACTGTTTTTT.

The genes are TRBV3-1 and TRBJ2-6, with a tentative D call TRBD1 (6 bases). This CDR3 is built from 19 residues. V was cut by 0 bases and J by 2 bases, with 17 bases left in between. Germline values: CDR1 LGHDT, CDR2 YNNKEL (reference sequence). Here the CDR3 DNA reads TGTGCCAGCAGCCAAGAATTTCAGGGGCCCTGGGCTGGGGCCAACGTCCTGACTTTC. It specifies CASSQEFQGPWAGANVLTF.